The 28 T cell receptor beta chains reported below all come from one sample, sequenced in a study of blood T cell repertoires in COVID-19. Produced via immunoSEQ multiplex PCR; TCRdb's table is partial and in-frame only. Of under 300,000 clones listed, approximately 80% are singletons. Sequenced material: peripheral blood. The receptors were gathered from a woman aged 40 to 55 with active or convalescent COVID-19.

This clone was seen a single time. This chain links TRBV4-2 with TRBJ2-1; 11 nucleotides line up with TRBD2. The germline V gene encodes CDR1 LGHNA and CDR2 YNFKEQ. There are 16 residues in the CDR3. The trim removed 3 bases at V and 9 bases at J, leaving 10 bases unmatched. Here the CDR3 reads CASSHGTAGLAAEQFF. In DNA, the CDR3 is TGTGCCAGCAGCCACGGAACCGCGGGACTAGCGGCTGAGCAGTTCTTC.

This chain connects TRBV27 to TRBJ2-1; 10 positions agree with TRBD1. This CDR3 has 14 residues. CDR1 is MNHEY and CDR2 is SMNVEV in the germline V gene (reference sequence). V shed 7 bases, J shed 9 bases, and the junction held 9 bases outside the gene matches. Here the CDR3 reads CASKRQGAQAEQFF. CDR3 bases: TGTGCCAGCAAACGACAGGGGGCGCAGGCTGAGCAGTTCTTC.

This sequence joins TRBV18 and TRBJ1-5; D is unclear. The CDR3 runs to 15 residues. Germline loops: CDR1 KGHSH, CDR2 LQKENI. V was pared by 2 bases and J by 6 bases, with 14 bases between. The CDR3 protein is CASSPEDTGSQPQHF. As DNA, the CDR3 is TGTGCCAGCTCACCAGAGGATACGGGTAGTCAGCCCCAGCATTTT. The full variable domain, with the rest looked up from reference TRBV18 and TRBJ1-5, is NAGVMQNPRHLVRRRGQEARLRCSPMKGHSHVYWYRQLPEEGLKFMVYLQKENIIDESGMPKERFSAEFPKEGPSILRIQQVVRGDSAAYFCASSPEDTGSQPQHFGDGTRLSIL.

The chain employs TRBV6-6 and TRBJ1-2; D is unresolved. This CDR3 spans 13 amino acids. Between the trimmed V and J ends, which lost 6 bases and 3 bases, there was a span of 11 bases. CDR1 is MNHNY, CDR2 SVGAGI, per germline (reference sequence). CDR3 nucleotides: TGTGCCAGCAGCCCAGTGGCAGACTATGGCTACACCTTC. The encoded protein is CASSPVADYGYTF.

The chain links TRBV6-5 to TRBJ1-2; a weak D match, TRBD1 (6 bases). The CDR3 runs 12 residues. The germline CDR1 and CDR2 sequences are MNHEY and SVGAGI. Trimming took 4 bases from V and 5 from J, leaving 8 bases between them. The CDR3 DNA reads TGTGCCAGCAGTTCAACAGGGTATGGCTACACCTTC. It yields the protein CASSSTGYGYTF.

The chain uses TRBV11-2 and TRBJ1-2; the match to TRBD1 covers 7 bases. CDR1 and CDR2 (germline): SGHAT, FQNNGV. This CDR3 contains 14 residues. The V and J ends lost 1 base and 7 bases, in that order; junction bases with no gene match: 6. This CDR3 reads CASSLAGDRAGYTF. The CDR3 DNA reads TGTGCCAGCAGCTTAGCGGGTGACAGGGCTGGCTACACCTTC. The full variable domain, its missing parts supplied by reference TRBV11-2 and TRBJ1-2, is EAGVAQSPRYKIIEKRQSVAFWCNPISGHATLYWYQQILGQGPKLLIQFQNNGVVDDSQLPKDRFSAERLKGVDSTLKIQPAKLEDSAVYLCASSLAGDRAGYTFGSGTRLTVV.

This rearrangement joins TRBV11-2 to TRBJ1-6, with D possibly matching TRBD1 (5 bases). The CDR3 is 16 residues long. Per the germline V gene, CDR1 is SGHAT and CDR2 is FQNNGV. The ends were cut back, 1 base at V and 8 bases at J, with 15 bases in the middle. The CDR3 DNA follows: TGTGCCAGCAGCTTAGCGGGAGGGGTAGGTTATTCACCCCTCCACTTT. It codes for CASSLAGGVGYSPLHF.

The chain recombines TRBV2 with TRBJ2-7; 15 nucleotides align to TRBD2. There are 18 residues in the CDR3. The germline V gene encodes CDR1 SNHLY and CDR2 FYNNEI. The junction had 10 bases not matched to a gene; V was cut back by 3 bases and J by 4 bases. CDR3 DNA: TGTGCCAGCAGTGACCCGGGGACTAGCGGGGGGACAGCATACGAGCAGTACTTC. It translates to CASSDPGTSGGTAYEQYF.

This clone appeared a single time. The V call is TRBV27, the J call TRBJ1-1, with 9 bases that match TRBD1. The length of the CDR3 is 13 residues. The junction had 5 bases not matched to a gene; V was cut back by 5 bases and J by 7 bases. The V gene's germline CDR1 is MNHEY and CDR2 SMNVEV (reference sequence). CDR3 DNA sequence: TGTGCCAGCAGTACACAGGGGGCGTTTGAAGCTTTCTTT. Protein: CASSTQGAFEAFF.

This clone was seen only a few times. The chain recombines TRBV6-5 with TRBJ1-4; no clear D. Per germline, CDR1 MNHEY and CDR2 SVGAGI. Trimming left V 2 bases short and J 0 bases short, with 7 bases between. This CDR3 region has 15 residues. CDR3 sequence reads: CASSYTGATNEKLFF. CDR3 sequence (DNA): TGTGCCAGCAGTTACACCGGGGCAACTAATGAAAAACTGTTTTTT.

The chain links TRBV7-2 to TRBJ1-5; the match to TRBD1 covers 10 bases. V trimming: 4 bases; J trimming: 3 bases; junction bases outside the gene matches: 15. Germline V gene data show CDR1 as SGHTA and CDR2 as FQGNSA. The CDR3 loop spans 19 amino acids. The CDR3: CASSSTQRGGQGINQPQHF. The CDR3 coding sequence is TGTGCCAGCAGCTCTACCCAAAGGGGGGGACAGGGGATCAATCAGCCCCAGCATTTT.

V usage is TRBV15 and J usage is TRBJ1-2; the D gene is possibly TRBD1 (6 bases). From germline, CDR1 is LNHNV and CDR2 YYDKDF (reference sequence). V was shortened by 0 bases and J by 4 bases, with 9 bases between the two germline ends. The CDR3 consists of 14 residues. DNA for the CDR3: TGTGCCACCAGCAGAGATGGGGGCGGCTATGGCTACACCTTC. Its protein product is CATSRDGGGYGYTF.

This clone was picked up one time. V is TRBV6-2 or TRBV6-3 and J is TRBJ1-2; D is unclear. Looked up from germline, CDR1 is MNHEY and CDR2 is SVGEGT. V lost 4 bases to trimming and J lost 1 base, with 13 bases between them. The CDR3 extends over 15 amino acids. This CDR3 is CASSSAGANNYGYTF. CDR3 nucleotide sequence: TGTGCCAGCAGTTCGGCCGGAGCGAATAACTATGGCTACACCTTC.

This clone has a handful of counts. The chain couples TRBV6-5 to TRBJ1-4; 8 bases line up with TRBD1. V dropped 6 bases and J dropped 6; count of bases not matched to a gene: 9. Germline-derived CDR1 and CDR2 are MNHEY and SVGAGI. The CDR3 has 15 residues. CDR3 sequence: CASSEDRVGDEKLFF. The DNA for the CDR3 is TGTGCCAGCAGCGAGGACAGGGTGGGGGATGAAAAACTGTTTTTT.

The CDR3 here is CASSDGTGLNSPLHF. The CDR3 DNA sequence: TGTGCCAGCAGTGATGGGACAGGACTTAATTCACCCCTCCACTTT. The chain employs TRBV6-1 and TRBJ1-6, with 8 bases lining up with TRBD1. Losses at the gene ends were 3 bases for V and 6 bases for J; bases not matched to a gene: 4. This CDR3 has 15 residues. Germline CDR1 reads MNHNS; CDR2 reads SASEGT.

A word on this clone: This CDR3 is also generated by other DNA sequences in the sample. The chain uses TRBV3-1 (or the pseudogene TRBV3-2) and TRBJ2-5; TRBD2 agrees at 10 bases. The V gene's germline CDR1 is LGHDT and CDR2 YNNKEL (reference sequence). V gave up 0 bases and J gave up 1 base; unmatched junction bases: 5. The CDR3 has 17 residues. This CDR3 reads CASSQDPPSGGQETQYF. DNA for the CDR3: TGTGCCAGCAGCCAAGATCCCCCTAGCGGGGGCCAAGAGACCCAGTACTTC.

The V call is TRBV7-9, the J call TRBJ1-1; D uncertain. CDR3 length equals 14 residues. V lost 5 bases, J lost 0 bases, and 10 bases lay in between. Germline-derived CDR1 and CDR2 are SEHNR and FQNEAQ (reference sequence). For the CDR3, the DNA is TGTGCCAGCAGCCCACGGTCGATGAACACTGAAGCTTTCTTT. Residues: CASSPRSMNTEAFF.

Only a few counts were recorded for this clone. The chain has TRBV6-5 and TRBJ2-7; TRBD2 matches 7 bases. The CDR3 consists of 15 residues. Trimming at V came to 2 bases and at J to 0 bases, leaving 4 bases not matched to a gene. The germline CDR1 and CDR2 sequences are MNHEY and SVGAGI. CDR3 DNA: TGTGCCAGCAGTTACGGCGGGGGTTTCTCCTACGAGCAGTACTTC. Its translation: CASSYGGGFSYEQYF.

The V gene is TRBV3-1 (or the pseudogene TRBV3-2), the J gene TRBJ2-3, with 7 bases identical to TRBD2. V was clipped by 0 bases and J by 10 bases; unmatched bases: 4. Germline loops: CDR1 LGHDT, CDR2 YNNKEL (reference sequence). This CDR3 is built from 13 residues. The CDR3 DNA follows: TGTGCCAGCAGCCAAGATCTGGCGGGGGCGCAGTATTTT. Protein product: CASSQDLAGAQYF.

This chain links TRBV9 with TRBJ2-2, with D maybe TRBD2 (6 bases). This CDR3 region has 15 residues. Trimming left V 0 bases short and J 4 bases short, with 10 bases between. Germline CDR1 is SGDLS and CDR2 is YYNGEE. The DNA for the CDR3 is TGTGCCAGCAGCGTAGATGGGGGGAGCACCGGGGAGCTGTTTTTT. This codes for CASSVDGGSTGELFF.

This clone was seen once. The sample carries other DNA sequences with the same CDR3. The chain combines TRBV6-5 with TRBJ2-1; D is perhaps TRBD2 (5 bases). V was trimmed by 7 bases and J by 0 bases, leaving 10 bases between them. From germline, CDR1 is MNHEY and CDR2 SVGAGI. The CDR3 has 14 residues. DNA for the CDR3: TGTGCCAGCACCGGAGGAGGCTCCTACAATGAGCAGTTCTTC. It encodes CASTGGGSYNEQFF.

The CDR3 is CASSRSPWAVNGYTF. CDR3 DNA: TGTGCCAGCAGTCGATCTCCTTGGGCCGTCAATGGCTACACCTTC. This chain links TRBV28 with TRBJ1-2; D unresolved. The V gene's germline CDR1 is MDHEN and CDR2 SYDVKM. The CDR3 has 15 residues. V lost 5 bases, J lost 6 bases, and 19 bases lay in between.

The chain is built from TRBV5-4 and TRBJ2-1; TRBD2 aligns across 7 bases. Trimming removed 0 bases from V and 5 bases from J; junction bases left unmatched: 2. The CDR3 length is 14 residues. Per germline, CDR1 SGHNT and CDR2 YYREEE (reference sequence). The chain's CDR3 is CASSLGTRDNEQFF. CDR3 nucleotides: TGTGCCAGCAGCTTGGGGACTAGGGACAATGAGCAGTTCTTC.

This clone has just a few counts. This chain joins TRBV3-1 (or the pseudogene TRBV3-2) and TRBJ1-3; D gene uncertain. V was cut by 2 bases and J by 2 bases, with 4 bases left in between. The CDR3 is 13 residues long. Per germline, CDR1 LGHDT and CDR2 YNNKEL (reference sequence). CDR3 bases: TGTGCCAGCAGCCAATTTACTGGAAACACCATATATTTT. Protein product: CASSQFTGNTIYF.

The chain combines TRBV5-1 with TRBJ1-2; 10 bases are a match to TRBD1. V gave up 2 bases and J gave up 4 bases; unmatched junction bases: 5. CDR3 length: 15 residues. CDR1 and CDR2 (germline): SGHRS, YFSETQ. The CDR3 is CASSLDRGLSYGYTF. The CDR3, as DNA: TGCGCCAGCAGCTTAGACAGGGGGCTCTCCTATGGCTACACCTTC.

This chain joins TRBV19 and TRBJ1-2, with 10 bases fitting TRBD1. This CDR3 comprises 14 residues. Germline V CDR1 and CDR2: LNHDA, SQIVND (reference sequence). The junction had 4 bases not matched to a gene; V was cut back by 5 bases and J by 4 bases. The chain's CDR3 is CASSFRQGAYGYTF. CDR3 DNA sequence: TGTGCCAGTAGTTTCCGACAGGGGGCCTATGGCTACACCTTC.

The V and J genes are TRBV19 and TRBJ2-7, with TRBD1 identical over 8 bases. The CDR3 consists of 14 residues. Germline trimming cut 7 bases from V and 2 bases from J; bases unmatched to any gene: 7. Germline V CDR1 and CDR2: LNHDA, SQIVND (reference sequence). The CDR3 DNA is TGTGCCAGTACCACCGGGACAGGACCCTACGAGCAGTACTTC. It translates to CASTTGTGPYEQYF.

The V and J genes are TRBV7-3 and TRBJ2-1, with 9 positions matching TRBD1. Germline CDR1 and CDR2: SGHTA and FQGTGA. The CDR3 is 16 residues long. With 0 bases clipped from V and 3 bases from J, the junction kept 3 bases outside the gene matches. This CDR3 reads CASSLTGQGGYNEQFF. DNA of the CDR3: TGTGCCAGCAGCTTAACGGGACAGGGCGGCTACAATGAGCAGTTCTTC.